The 6 T cell receptor beta chains listed next were all sequenced from one sample in a study of blood T cell repertoires in COVID-19. Assay: immunoSEQ multiplex PCR; the TCRdb copy retains only in-frame clones and omits some. This table holds some 110,000 clones, 75% to 85% found once. Material: peripheral blood. The receptor source for this set is a man between 60 and 75 years old with acute or convalescent COVID-19.

This chain uses TRBV20-1 with TRBJ2-7; D perhaps matches TRBD2 (5 bases). Germline V gene sequence: CDR1 DFQATT, CDR2 SNEGSKA (reference sequence). The CDR3 length is 11 residues. The ends were cut back, 7 bases at V and 2 bases at J, with 9 bases in the middle. The CDR3 loop reads CSVAGPYEQYF. CDR3 nucleotide sequence: TGCAGTGTCGCGGGCCCCTACGAGCAGTACTTC.

The chain employs TRBV5-4 and TRBJ1-2, with 7 positions matching TRBD1. Germline CDR1 is SGHNT and CDR2 is YYREEE (reference sequence). This CDR3 has 16 residues. Losses at the gene ends were 0 bases for V and 3 bases for J; bases not matched to a gene: 8. The CDR3 sequence is CASSLAQTGRYYGYTF. The CDR3 region has the DNA TGTGCCAGCAGCTTGGCCCAGACAGGGAGATACTATGGCTACACCTTC.

The genes are TRBV11-3 and TRBJ2-5; possibly TRBD2 for D (7 bases). The germline V gene encodes CDR1 SGHNT and CDR2 YENEEA. This CDR3 is built from 17 residues. The germline V and J ends were trimmed by 1 base and 5 bases, with 20 bases remaining between them. The CDR3 DNA sequence: TGTGCCAGCAGCTTAGGGGCACAGGGTCCGCGGGGGGAGACCCAGTACTTC. It is translated as CASSLGAQGPRGETQYF. The variable domain in full, with the rest retrieved from reference TRBV11-3 and TRBJ2-5, is EAGVVQSPRYKIIEKKQPVAFWCNPISGHNTLYWYLQNLGQGPELLIRYENEEAVDDSQLPKDRFSAERLKGVDSTLKIQPAELGDSAVYLCASSLGAQGPRGETQYFGPGTRLLVL.

V and J are TRBV5-8 and TRBJ2-1; 7 nucleotides line up with TRBD1. The CDR3 has 14 residues. Losses at the gene ends were 3 bases for V and 6 bases for J; bases not matched to a gene: 6. CDR1 SGHTS and CDR2 YDEGEE come from the germline V gene. CDR3 residues: CASSSYGQANEQFF. The CDR3, as DNA: TGTGCCAGCAGCTCCTACGGACAGGCCAATGAGCAGTTCTTC.

The J gene is TRBJ2-1, the V gene TRBV19, with D possibly TRBD2 on 6 matching bases. The CDR3 is made up of 14 amino acids. Trimming stripped 3 bases from V and 3 bases from J, with 9 bases between. From germline, CDR1 is LNHDA and CDR2 SQIVND (reference sequence). The CDR3 loop reads CASSMVGGYNEQFF. In DNA form, the CDR3 reads TGTGCCAGTAGTATGGTCGGGGGCTACAATGAGCAGTTCTTC.

The chain has TRBV6-5 and TRBJ1-5; D gene unclear. Germline assignment: CDR1 MNHEY and CDR2 SVGAGI. Trimming left V 5 bases short and J 6 bases short, with 17 bases between. The CDR3 spans 15 residues. CDR3 region: CASSRPGRAGQPQHF. The DNA of the CDR3 is TGTGCCAGCAGTCGCCCGGGGAGGGCGGGTCAGCCCCAGCATTTT.